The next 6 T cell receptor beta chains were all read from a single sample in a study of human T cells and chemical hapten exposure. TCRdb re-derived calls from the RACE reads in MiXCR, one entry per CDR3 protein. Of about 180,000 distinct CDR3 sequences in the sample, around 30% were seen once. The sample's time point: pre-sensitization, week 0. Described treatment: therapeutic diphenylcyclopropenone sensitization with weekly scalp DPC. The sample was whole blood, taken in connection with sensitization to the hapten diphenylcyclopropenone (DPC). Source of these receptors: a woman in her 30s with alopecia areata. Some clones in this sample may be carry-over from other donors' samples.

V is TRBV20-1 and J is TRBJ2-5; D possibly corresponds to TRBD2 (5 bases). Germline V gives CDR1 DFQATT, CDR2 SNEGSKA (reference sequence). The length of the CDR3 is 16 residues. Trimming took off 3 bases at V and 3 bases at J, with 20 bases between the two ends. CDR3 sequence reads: CSARAPHGRAKETQYF. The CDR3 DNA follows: TGCAGTGCTAGGGCCCCCCATGGGAGAGCCAAAGAGACCCAGTACTTC.

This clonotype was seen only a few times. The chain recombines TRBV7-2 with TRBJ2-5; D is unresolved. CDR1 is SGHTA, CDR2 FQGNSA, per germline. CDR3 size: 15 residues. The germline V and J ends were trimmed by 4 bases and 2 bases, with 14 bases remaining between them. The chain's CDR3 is CASSSTRVPQETQYF. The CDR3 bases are TGTGCCAGCAGCTCGACGAGAGTCCCTCAAGAGACCCAGTACTTC.

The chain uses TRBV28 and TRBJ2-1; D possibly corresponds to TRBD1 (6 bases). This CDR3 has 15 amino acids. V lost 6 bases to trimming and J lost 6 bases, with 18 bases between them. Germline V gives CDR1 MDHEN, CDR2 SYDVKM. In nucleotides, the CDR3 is TGTGCCAGCAGATTAGGGGGTAATCGAGGCAATGAGCAGTTCTTC. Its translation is CASRLGGNRGNEQFF.

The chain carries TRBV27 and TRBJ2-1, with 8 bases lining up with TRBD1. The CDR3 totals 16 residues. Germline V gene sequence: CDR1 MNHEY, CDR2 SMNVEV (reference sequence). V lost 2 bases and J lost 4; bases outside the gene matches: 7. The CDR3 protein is CASSLTRQGLYNEQFF. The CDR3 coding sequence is TGTGCCAGCAGTTTAACTAGACAGGGGCTTTACAATGAGCAGTTCTTC.

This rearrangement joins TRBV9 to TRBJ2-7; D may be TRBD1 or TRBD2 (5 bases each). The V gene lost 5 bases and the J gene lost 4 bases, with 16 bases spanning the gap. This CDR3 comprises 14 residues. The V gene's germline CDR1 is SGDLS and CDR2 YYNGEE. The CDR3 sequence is CASSPDWGMYEQYF. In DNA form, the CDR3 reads TGTGCCAGCAGTCCCGATTGGGGGATGTACGAGCAGTACTTC.

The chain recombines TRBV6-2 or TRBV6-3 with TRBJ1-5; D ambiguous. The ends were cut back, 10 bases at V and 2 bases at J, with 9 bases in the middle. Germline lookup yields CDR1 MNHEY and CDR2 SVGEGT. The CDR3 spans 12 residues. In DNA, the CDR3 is TGTGCCATTGGGGAGGGCAATCAGCCCCAGCATTTT. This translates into CAIGEGNQPQHF.